This entry is about one TCR beta chain. This clonotype was detected a few times. Its antigen remains unidentified. No per-base quality is available; no much larger clone lies one base away. This record belongs to a study of response to subunit inactivated influenza vaccine (dated by TCRdb to 2016 to 2018). Context from the whole study: To follow how T cells responded to a trivalent subunit inactivated influenza vaccine, the researchers relied on deep quantitative profiling of the T cell receptor repertoire. The full study reports these points: It was suggested by the authors that each seasonal influenza vaccination may recruit only a limited number of new T cells.

The CDR3, cysteine through phenylalanine, is 17 amino acids long. Just the 51-base CDR3 DNA is kept, in frame starting at base 1. V trim: 7 bases; J trim: 4 bases; unmatched bases: 11. As encoded in the germline V gene, CDR1 is MNHNS while CDR2 is SASEGT. The library was made by RT-PCR. The run used an Illumina HiSeq 2500. TCRdb's own reprocessing of the public reads used fastp at Q25 and MiXCR and kept productive beta chains. CDR3 protein sequences are deduplicated, and each keeps its most common genes and DNA. Within this sample are about 570,000 distinct CDR3 sequences, with 11% of them counted one time only. Roughly 11% of the sample lies in the top ten. This same sample was also part of a study on T cells expressing NK-cell markers. As that second study puts it: 5'RACE template switching, by which a universal primer site and unique molecular identifiers were added, was used to make TCR beta cDNA libraries. TCR beta-chain repertoires were profiled in sorted CD3+CD56+NKG2C+, CD3+CD56+NKG2C- and CD3+CD56-NKG2C+ T-cell subsets from several donors. Of the eight sequenced donors, seven were found to be HCMV-seropositive and one was found to be HCMV-seronegative. To restrict sorting to alphabetaTCR-expressing T cells, an anti-gammadeltaTCR antibody was added in several experiments. For about 6 donors, the dominant CD3+CD56+NKG2C+ clonotypes were among the top 10 CD8+ clonotypes and accounted for about 1.0-7.5% of CD8+ T cells. Those dominant clonotypes were again the most abundant among CD3+CD56-NKG2C+ cells in a few donors, at roughly 25-65%. Whether the expanded NKG2C-expressing T cell clones were specific for HCMV antigens was left unclear. The study sequenced eight donors, all healthy volunteers chosen at random: three men and five women. A commercial ELISA kit detecting HCMV-specific IgG in serum was used to determine HCMV serostatus. Peripheral blood mononuclear cells were isolated from blood by Ficoll density gradient centrifugation. For 5 or 6 donors, unsorted PBMC were also used to sequence bulk peripheral blood T-cell repertoires. Priming for cDNA synthesis came from the TCR beta constant segment, and two successive PCR amplification steps followed. Illumina HiSeq 2000/2500, MiSeq or NextSeq was used to sequence libraries as 2 x 150 bp reads. MIGEC was used to demultiplex reads and group reads by UMI, and MiTCR was used to assemble and quantify clonotypes. Only TCR cDNA sequences supported by at least two reads were kept to exclude erroneous sequences. Downstream repertoire analysis used the tcR package, and clonotypes were matched across fractions by CDR3 nucleotide sequence plus V segment. Antigen specificity was annotated against VDJdb with VDJmatch, allowing one amino acid substitution in CDR3.

The sequence was collected from a man in his fifties or sixties who received an inactivated influenza vaccine. Donor details come from another sample of the same person, matched by shared clones. Sequences were derived from PBMCs from blood, sampled on the day of vaccination. The rearrangement combines TRBV6-1 with TRBJ2-5; 14 junctional bases match TRBD2. The nucleotides read TGTGCCAGCACACCCAAGACTAGCGGGGGGGTAAGAGAGACCCAGTACTTC. This yields the protein CASTPKTSGGVRETQYF.